This TCR beta chain was captured by sequencing in a study of neoadjuvant anti-PD-1 for oral cavity cancer. Study findings and constraints: Pretreatment Treg/Th17 ratio correlated inversely with post-treatment tumor clonality. Greater tumor shrinkage accompanied bigger post-treatment sizes of preexisting clones. TCR analyses covered only a few patients per response group.

A remark on this clone: The antigen is unknown.

The repertoire was sequenced with immunoSEQ multiplex PCR; TCRdb's copy has only in-frame clones and lacks some. The profile covers about 7,600 clones, with over 40% appearing a single time and about an eighth taken by the ten largest. The ends lost 4 bases at V and 5 bases at J; junction bases unmatched: 13. CDR3 length: 17 residues. Germline V gene lookup returns CDR1 MNHNS and CDR2 SASEGT. Patients were newly diagnosed with stage II-IVA oral cavity squamous cell carcinoma without prior systemic or radiation treatment. The sequences come from tumor tissue, collected before nivolumab (anti-PD-1) treatment. The chain uses TRBV6-1 and TRBJ2-5; 10 bases map to TRBD1. The sequence was collected from a person aged 40-85 years with oral cavity squamous cell carcinoma. For the CDR3, the DNA is TGTGCCAGCAGTGCCCGAAGGGGGACAGGGGCCTTTGAGACCCAGTACTTC. This codes for CASSARRGTGAFETQYF.